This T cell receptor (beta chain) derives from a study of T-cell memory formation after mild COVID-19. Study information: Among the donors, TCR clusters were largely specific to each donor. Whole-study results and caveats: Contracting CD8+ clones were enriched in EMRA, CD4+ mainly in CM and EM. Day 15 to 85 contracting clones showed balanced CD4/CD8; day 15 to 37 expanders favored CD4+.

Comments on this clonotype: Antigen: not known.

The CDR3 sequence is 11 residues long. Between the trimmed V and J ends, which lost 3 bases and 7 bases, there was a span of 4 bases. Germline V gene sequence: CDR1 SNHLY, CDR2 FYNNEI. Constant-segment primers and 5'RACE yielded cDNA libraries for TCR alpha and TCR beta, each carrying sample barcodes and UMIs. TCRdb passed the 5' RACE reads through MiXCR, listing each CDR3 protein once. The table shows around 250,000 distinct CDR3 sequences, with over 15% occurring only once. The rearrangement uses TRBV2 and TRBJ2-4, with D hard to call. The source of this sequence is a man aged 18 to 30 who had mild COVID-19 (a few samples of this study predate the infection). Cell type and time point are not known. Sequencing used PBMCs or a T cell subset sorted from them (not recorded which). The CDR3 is CASSEGNIQYF. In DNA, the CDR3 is TGTGCCAGCAGTGAGGGGAACATTCAGTACTTC.